This TCR beta chain stems from a study of vaccination and CD4 T cells after COVID-19. Trimming took 2 bases from V and 3 from J; bases not matched to a gene: 3. The CDR3 runs to 15 residues. CDR1 is SGHTA, CDR2 FQGNSA, per germline. With the Oncomine TCR Beta short-read assay, DNA from cultured CD4+ T cells was sequenced. MiXCR, applied by TCRdb to the PCR reads, yields one record per CDR3 protein. The sample lists 8,000 to 13,000 distinct CDR3 sequences; approximately 59% were seen once. Note on this clonotype: No antigen is known for it.

The treatment denotes: roughly 10-day PBMC culture with coronavirus spike peptide pools or control peptides (ViraFEST assay). T cells were expanded with peptide pools, and expanded clonotypes were identified by TCR sequencing. The clonotype originates from a human donor who had recovered from COVID-19. Sequencing input: CD4+ T cells from blood, cultured in vitro. This rearrangement joins TRBV7-2 to TRBJ1-2; 10 bases line up with TRBD1. For the CDR3, the DNA is TGTGCCAGCAGCTTAACCGGGACAGGGGACTATGGCTACACCTTC. It is translated as CASSLTGTGDYGYTF.